Following are 2 T cell receptor beta chains from one sample sequenced in a study of shared clonotypes between healthy human individuals. Here immunoSEQ multiplex PCR was the method, and the copy in TCRdb shows in-frame clones only, minus some. Altogether more than 2 million clones are present, more than 90% being singletons, with the ten largest covering about 0.13%. What was sequenced was naive CD4+ T cells sorted from blood. As to subset: CD45RA+ positively selected. These receptors were taken from a man aged 18 to 30 in good health.

This clone was detected only once. In DNA form, the CDR3 reads TGTGCCAGCAGCGATACGACGCATTTTCGTCCGTACTTC. This encodes CASSDTTHFRPYF. V gene TRBV6-1 combines with J gene TRBJ2-7; D is unresolved. This CDR3 comprises 13 residues. Germline CDR1 reads MNHNS; CDR2 reads SASEGT. Trimming took 6 bases from V and 12 from J, leaving 21 bases between them.

J is TRBJ2-7 and V is TRBV28; 10 bases are a match to TRBD2. Trimming took 5 bases from V and 4 from J; bases not matched to a gene: 8. The CDR3 is 15 amino acids. CDR1 and CDR2 (germline): MDHEN, SYDVKM. The CDR3 is CASSPLAGAGYEQYF. The CDR3, as DNA: TGTGCCAGCAGTCCTCTAGCGGGAGCGGGGTACGAGCAGTACTTC.